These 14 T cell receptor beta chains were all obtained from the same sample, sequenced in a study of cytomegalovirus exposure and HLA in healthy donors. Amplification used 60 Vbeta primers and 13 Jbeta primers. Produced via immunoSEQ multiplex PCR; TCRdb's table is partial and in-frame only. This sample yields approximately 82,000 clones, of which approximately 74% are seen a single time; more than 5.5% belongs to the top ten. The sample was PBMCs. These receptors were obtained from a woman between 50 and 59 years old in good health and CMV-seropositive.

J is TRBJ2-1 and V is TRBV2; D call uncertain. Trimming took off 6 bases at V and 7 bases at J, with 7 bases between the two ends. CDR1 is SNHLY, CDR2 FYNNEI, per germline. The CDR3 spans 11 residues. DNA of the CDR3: TGTGCCAGCAGGGTAGAAAATGAGCAGTTCTTC. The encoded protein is CASRVENEQFF.

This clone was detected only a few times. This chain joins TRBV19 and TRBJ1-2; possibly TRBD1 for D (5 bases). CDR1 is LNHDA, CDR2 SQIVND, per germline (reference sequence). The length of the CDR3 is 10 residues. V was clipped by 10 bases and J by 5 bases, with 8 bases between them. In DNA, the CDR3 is TGTGCCACAGGGAGGTATGGCTACACCTTC. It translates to CATGRYGYTF.

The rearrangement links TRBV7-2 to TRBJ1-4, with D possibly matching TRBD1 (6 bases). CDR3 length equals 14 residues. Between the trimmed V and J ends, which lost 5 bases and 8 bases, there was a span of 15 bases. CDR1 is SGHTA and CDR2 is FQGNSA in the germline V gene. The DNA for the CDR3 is TGTGCCAGCAGCAAGACCGGGACACCAGAAAAACTGTTTTTT. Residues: CASSKTGTPEKLFF.

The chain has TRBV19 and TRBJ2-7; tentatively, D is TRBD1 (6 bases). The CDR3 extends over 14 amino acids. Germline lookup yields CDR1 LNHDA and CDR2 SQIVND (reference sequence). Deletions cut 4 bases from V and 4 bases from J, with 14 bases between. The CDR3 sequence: CASSKDSPPYEQYF. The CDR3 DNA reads TGTGCCAGTAGTAAGGACAGCCCACCTTACGAGCAGTACTTC.

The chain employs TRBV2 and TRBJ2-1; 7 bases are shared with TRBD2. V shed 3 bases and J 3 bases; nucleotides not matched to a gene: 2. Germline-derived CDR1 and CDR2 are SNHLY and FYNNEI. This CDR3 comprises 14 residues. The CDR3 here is CASSDRGSYNEQFF. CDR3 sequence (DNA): TGTGCCAGCAGTGATCGCGGGAGCTACAATGAGCAGTTCTTC.

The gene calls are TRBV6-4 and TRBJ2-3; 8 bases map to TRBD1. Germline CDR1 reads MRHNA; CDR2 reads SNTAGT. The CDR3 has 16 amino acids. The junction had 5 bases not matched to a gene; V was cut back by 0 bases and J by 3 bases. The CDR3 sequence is CASSDSSDRVTDTQYF. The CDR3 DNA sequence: TGTGCCAGCAGTGACTCGTCGGACAGGGTAACAGATACGCAGTATTTT.

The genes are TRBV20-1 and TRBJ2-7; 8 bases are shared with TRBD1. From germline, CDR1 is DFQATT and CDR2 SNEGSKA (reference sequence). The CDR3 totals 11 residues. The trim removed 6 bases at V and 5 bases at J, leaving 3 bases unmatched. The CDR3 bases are TGCAGTGCCCGGACAGGGAACGAGCAGTACTTC. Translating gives CSARTGNEQYF.

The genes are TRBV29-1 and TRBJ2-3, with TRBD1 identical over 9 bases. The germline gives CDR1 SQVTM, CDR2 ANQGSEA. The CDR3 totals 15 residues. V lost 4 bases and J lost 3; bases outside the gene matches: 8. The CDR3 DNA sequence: TGCAGCGTTGTGTTCCCACAGGGGGCAACAGATACGCAGTATTTT. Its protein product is CSVVFPQGATDTQYF.

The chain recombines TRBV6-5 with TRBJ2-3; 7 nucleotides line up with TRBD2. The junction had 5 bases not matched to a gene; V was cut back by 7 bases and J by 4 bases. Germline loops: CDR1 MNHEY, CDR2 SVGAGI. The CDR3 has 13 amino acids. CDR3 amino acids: CASKRGAADTQYF. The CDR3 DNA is TGTGCCAGCAAGCGGGGAGCCGCAGATACGCAGTATTTT.

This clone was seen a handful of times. The DNA for the CDR3 is TGTGCCTGGACCGCGGTCAGGGGTATAGATGAAGCTTTCTTT. Translated, it gives CAWTAVRGIDEAFF. J is TRBJ1-1 and V is TRBV30, with D possibly matching TRBD1 (6 bases). CDR1 and CDR2 from the germline V gene are GTSNPN and SVGIG (reference sequence). The CDR3 totals 14 residues. Trimming removed 4 bases at V and 7 bases at J, with 19 bases between.

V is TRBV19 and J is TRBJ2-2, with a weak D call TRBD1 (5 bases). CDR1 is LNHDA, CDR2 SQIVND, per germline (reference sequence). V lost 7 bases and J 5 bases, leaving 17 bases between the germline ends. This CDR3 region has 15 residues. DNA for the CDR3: TGTGCCAGTACTACAATATCCGCAGGGACCGGGGAGCTGTTTTTT. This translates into CASTTISAGTGELFF.

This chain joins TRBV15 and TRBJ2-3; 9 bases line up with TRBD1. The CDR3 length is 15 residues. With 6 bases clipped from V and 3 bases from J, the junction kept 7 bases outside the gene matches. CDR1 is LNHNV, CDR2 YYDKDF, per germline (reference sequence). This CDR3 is CATSEGQGRTDTQYF. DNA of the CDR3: TGTGCCACCAGTGAGGGACAGGGAAGAACAGATACGCAGTATTTT. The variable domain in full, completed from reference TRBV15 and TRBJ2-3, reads DAMVIQNPRYQVTQFGKPVTLSCSQTLNHNVMYWYQQKSSQAPKLLFHYYDKDFNNEADTPDNFQSRRPNTSFCFLDIRSPGLGDTAMYLCATSEGQGRTDTQYFGPGTRLTVL.

The CDR3, as DNA: TGTGCCAGCAGCTTGGCCCCAGGGGAGGGCACTGAAGCTTTCTTT. This gives the protein CASSLAPGEGTEAFF. This sequence joins TRBV5-4 and TRBJ1-1; weak D call: TRBD1 (6 bases). Trimming shortened V by 0 bases and J by 4 bases, and 13 bases separated the two germline ends. In germline, CDR1 is SGHNT, CDR2 YYREEE (reference sequence). CDR3 size: 15 residues. The complete variable domain, with remaining parts taken from reference TRBV5-4 and TRBJ1-1, reads ETGVTQSPTHLIKTRGQQVTLRCSSQSGHNTVSWYQQALGQGPQFIFQYYREEENGRGNFPPRFSGLQFPNYSSELNVNALELDDSALYLCASSLAPGEGTEAFFGQGTRLTVV.

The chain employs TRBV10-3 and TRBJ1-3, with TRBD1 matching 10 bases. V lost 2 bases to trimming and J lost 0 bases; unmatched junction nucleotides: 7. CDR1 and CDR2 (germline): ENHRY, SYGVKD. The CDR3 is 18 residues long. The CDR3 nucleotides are TGTGCCATCAGTGAGAGGGGGACAGGGGCCAGCTCTGGAAACACCATATATTTT. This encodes CAISERGTGASSGNTIYF.